The present T cell receptor beta chain was sequenced within a study of control samples from healthy donors and cancer patients. Assay: immunoSEQ multiplex PCR; the TCRdb copy retains only in-frame clones and omits some. The data hold tens of thousands of clones, with 90% to 95% observed a single time. This receptor was obtained from a young man with colorectal cancer. Sequences were obtained from PBMCs.

DNA for the CDR3: TGCGCCAGCAGCTTGTGGGCAGGGACGGACCTCACAGATACGCAGTATTTT. This encodes CASSLWAGTDLTDTQYF. The gene calls are TRBV5-1 and TRBJ2-3; D is tentatively TRBD1 or TRBD2 (5 bases each). Germline V gene lookup returns CDR1 SGHRS and CDR2 YFSETQ. Trimming stripped 1 base from V and 2 bases from J, with 17 bases between. The length of the CDR3 is 17 residues.